Listed below are T cell receptor beta chains from one sample, sequenced in a study of control samples from healthy donors and cancer patients. Only in-frame clones appear in the TCRdb table, and some are missing; sequencing was by immunoSEQ multiplex PCR. The top ten hold more than 1.5% of the sample, which has around 92,000 clones, roughly 78% seen once. Sequencing was done on a sample of blood. All receptors derive from a man in his sixties in good health. Each CDR3 is given with its conserved first and last residue. A D gene is named only where the DNA matches it firmly. The listing skips clone size in some rows; elsewhere it reads once, few, many or a size class.

D gene	V gene	J gene	clone size	CDR3 protein	CDR3 DNA
.	TRBV6-5	TRBJ2-5	.	CASRPPSVRAWEYF	TGTGCCAGCAGGCCCCCCTCTGTAAGGGCGTGGGAGTACTTC
TRBD2	TRBV24-1	TRBJ2-2	.	CATSENSGTTNTGELFF	TGTGCCACCAGTGAAAATAGCGGGACGACGAACACCGGGGAGCTGTTTTTT
TRBD1	TRBV28	TRBJ1-2	.	CASTDTGGQVPYGYTF	TGTGCCAGCACCGACACTGGGGGACAGGTTCCCTATGGCTACACCTTC
.	TRBV3-1/TRBV3-2	TRBJ2-2	.	CASSQSAGELFF	TGTGCCAGCAGCCAGAGCGCCGGGGAGCTGTTTTTT
TRBD1	TRBV19	TRBJ2-2	once	CASSIWQGAEELFF	TGTGCCAGTAGTATCTGGCAGGGGGCTGAGGAGCTGTTTTTT
.	TRBV19	TRBJ1-2	.	CASVRDGIYGYTF	TGTGCCAGTGTAAGGGACGGTATCTATGGCTACACCTTC
.	TRBV2	TRBJ1-5	few	CASRAVSYGNQPQHF	TGTGCCAGCAGGGCAGTGTCATACGGCAATCAGCCCCAGCATTTT
.	TRBV10-3	TRBJ2-3	once	CAIRDGTTGDTQYF	TGTGCCATCAGGGACGGGACCACGGGCGATACGCAGTATTTT
.	TRBV12-3/TRBV12-4	TRBJ2-1	once	CASSLSEYNEQFF	TGTGCCAGCAGTTTAAGTGAGTACAATGAGCAGTTCTTC
.	TRBV7-8	TRBJ1-1	.	CASSHRGLNEAFF	TGTGCCAGCAGCCATCGGGGGCTAAATGAAGCTTTCTTT
.	TRBV6-5	TRBJ2-3	.	CASSRGGADTQYF	TGTGCCAGCAGCCGAGGCGGGGCAGATACGCAGTATTTT
TRBD2	TRBV7-6	TRBJ2-3	.	CASSLALGGGSDTQYF	TGTGCCAGCAGCTTAGCTCTGGGCGGGGGATCAGATACGCAGTATTTT
TRBD2	TRBV5-5	TRBJ2-1	.	CASIRTPRGDEQFF	TGTGCCAGCATACGGACCCCGCGGGGGGATGAGCAGTTCTTC
.	TRBV27	TRBJ2-7	.	CASAEGGGAYEQYF	TGTGCCAGCGCGGAAGGCGGGGGCGCCTACGAGCAGTACTTC
TRBD2	TRBV27	TRBJ2-7	.	CASSPWLAGGEQYF	TGTGCCAGCAGTCCTTGGCTAGCGGGAGGCGAGCAGTACTTC
.	TRBV6-5	TRBJ2-7	.	CASRQGPEQYF	TGTGCCAGCAGACAGGGTCCCGAGCAGTACTTC
TRBD1	TRBV27	TRBJ2-5	.	CASSYYAGTGGGQETQYF	TGTGCCAGCAGTTATTACGCCGGGACAGGGGGGGGGCAAGAGACCCAGTACTTC
.	TRBV5-1	TRBJ2-7	.	CASSLAELAGPYEQYF	TGCGCCAGCAGCTTGGCCGAGTTAGCAGGTCCCTACGAGCAGTACTTC